This T cell receptor (beta chain) came from a study of T cell responses to AZD1222 COVID-19 vaccine. Study details: Second-dose groups at about 4 or about 12 weeks were pooled.

Note on this clone: Its matching antigen is unknown.

Study results and caveats: Of the AZD1222 recipients, only 5 to 7 were seropositive at baseline. Donors in the cohort were predominantly white British and more often female, and clonal diversity was possibly underestimated. Spike-specific TCR breadth and depth were elevated following two AZD1222 doses.

With V trimmed by 0 bases and J by 4 bases, 6 bases remained unmatched. CDR1 and CDR2 from the germline V gene are MNHEY and SVGEGT. The CDR3 runs 16 residues. This table comes from immunoSEQ multiplex PCR, and its TCRdb copy is limited to in-frame clones, with some not included. The table has 150,000 to 200,000 clones, around 93% seen once. The sequence derives from an adult in good health. This material consisted of peripheral blood, taken on day 0 of AZD1222 vaccination. The rearrangement joins TRBV6-2 or TRBV6-3 to TRBJ1-1; 9 bases align to TRBD1. CDR3 in amino acids: CASSYSTPDRGTEAFF. The CDR3 nucleotides are TGTGCCAGCAGTTACTCCACCCCGGACAGGGGCACTGAAGCTTTCTTT.